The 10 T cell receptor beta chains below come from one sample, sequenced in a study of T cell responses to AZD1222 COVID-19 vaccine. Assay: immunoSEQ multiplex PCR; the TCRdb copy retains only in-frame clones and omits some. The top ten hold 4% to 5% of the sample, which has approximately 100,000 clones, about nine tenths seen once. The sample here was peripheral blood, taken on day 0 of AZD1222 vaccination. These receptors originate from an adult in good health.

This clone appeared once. In DNA, the CDR3 is TGTGCCAGCAGTAATACAGAGAACACTGAAGCTTTCTTT. Residues: CASSNTENTEAFF. The chain has TRBV6-2 or TRBV6-3 and TRBJ1-1; D unclear. The length of the CDR3 is 13 residues. V shed 5 bases and J shed 1 base, with 8 bases lying between them. From germline, CDR1 is MNHEY and CDR2 SVGEGT.

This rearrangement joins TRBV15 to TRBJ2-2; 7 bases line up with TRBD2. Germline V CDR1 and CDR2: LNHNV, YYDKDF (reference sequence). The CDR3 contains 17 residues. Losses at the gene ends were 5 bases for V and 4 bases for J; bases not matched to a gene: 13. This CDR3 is CATSPRGEGRVTGELFF. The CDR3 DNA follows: TGTGCCACCAGCCCCCGAGGGGAGGGCCGGGTCACCGGGGAGCTGTTTTTT.

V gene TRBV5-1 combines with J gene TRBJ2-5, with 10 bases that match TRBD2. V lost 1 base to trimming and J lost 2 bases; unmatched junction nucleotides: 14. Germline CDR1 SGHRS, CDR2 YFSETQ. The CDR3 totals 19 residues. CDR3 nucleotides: TGCGCCAGCAGCTTGAGGTTGCCTAGCGGGGGAGTAAATCAAGAGACCCAGTACTTC. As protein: CASSLRLPSGGVNQETQYF.

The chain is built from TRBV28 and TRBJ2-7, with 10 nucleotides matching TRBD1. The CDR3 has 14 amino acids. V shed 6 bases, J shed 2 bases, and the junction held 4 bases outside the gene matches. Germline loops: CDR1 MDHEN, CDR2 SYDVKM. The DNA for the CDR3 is TGTGCCAGCAGAGCCGGGACAGGGGCCTACGAGCAGTACTTC. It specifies CASRAGTGAYEQYF.

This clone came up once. For the CDR3, the DNA is TGTGCCAGCAGTTTTCCGTCTAGCGGGGGGGCCATCGGTCCCGGGGAGCTGTTTTTT. Translated, it gives CASSFPSSGGAIGPGELFF. The chain has TRBV28 and TRBJ2-2, with 12 positions matching TRBD2. The germline V gene has CDR1 MDHEN and CDR2 SYDVKM. The CDR3 is made up of 19 amino acids. After removal of 3 bases from V and 6 bases from J, the junction contained 14 bases not matched to a gene.

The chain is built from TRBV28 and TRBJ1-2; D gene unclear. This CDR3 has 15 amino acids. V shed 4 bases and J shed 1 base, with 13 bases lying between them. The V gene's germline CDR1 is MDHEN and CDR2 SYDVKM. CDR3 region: CASSSSQVLNYGYTF. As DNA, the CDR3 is TGTGCCAGCAGTTCCTCCCAGGTACTTAACTATGGCTACACCTTC.

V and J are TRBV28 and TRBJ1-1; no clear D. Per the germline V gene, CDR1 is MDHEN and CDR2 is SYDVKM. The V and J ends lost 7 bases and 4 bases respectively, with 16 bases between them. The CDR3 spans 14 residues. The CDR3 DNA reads TGTGCCAGCACCCCCCTGTCCTTTGGCACTGAAGCTTTCTTT. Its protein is CASTPLSFGTEAFF.

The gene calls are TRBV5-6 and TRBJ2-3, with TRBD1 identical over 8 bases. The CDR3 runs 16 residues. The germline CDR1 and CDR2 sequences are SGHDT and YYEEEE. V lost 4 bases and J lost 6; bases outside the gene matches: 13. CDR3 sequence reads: CASSQKYRGLGDTQYF. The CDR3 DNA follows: TGTGCCAGCAGCCAAAAATACAGGGGGTTGGGGGATACGCAGTATTTT.

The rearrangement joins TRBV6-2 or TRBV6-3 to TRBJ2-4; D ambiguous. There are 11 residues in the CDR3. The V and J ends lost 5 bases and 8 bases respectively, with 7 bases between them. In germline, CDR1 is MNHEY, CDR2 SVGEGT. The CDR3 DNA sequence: TGTGCCAGCAGTCCAAAGGACATTCAGTACTTC. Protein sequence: CASSPKDIQYF.

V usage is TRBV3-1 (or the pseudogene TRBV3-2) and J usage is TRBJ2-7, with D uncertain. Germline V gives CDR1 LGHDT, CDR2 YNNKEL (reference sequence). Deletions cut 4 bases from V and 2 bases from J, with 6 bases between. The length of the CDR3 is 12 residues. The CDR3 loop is CASSPGPYEQYF. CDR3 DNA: TGTGCCAGCAGCCCGGGCCCCTACGAGCAGTACTTC.